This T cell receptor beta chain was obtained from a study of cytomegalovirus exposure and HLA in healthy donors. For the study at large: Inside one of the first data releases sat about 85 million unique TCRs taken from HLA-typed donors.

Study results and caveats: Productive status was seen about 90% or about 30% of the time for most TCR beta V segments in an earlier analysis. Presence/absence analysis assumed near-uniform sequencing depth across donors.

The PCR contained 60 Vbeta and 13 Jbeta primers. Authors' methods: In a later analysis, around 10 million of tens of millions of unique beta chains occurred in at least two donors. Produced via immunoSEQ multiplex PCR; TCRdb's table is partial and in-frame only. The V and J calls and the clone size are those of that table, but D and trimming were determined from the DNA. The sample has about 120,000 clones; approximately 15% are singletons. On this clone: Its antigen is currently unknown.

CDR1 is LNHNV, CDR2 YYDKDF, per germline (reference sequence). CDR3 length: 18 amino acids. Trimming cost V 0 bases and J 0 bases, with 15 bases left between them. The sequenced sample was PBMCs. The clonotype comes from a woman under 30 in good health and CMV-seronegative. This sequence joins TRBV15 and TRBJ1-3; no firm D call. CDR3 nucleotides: TGTGCCACCAGCAGAGAGGGCTTGCTTAAGAGCTCTGGAAACACCATATATTTT. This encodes CATSREGLLKSSGNTIYF.